This T cell receptor (beta chain) was obtained from a study of blood T cell repertoires in COVID-19. This clone has a handful of counts. This CDR3 is built from 14 residues. Germline CDR1 reads KGHSH; CDR2 reads LQKENI. The V end was cut by 8 bases, the J end by 2 bases, with 10 bases between. Profiling relied on immunoSEQ multiplex PCR, and the TCRdb table lists in-frame clones only, not all of them. The sample lists approximately 210,000 clones; about 85% were seen once. This TCR was recovered from a man aged 25-45 years with active or convalescent COVID-19. The sample consisted of peripheral blood. V usage is TRBV18 and J usage is TRBJ2-6; no clear D gene. The CDR3 spells CASGVLAGANVLTF. The CDR3 DNA reads TGTGCCAGCGGAGTTTTAGCTGGGGCCAACGTCCTGACTTTC.